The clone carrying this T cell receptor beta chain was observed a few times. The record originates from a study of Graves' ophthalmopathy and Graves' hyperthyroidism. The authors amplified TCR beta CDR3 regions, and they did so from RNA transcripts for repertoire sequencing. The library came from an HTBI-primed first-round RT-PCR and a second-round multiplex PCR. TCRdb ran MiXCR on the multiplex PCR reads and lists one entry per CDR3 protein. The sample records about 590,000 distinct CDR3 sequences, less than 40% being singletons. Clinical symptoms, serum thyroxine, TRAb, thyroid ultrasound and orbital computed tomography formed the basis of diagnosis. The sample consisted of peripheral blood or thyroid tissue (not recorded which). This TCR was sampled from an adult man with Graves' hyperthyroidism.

Here the CDR3 DNA reads TGTGCCACCTGGCGGGACTTAAGGAGGAACACTGAAGCTTTCTTT. Protein product: CATWRDLRRNTEAFF. The V gene is TRBV28, the J gene TRBJ1-1; D possibly corresponds to TRBD1 (5 bases). V dropped 10 bases and J dropped 1 base, with 19 bases sitting between them. This CDR3 is 15 amino acids long. Germline V gene data show CDR1 as MDHEN and CDR2 as SYDVKM.